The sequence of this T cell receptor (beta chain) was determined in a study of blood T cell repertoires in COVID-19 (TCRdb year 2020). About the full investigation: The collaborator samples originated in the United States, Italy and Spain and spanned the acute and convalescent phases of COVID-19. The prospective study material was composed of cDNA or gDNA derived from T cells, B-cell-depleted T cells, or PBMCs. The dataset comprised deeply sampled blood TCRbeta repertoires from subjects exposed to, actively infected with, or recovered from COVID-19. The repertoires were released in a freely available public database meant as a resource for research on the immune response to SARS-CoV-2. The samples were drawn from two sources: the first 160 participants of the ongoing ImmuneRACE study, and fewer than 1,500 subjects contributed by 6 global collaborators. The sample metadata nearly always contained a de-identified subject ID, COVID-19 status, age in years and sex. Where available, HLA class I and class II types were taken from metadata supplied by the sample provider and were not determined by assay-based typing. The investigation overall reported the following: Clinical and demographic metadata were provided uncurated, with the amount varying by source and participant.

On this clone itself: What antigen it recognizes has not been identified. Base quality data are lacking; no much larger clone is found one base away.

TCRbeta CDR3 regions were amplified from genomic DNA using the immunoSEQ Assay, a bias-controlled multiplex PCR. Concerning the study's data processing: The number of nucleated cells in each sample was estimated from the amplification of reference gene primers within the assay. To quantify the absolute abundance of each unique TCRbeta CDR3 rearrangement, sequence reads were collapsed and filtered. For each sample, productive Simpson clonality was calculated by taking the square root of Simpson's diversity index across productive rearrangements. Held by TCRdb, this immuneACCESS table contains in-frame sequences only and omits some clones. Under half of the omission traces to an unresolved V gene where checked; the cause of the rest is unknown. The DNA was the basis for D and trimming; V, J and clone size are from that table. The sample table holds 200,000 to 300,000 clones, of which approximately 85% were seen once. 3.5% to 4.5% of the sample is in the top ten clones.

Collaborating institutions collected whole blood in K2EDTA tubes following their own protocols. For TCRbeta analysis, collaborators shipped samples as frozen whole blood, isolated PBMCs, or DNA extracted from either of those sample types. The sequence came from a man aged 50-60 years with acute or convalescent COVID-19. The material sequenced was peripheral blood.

CDR3 region: CASSKGGGGPDNEQFF. The DNA sequence is as follows: TGTGCCAGCAGCAAAGGTGGGGGAGGGCCAGACAATGAGCAGTTCTTC. The chain employs TRBV9 and TRBJ2-1, with TRBD2 matching 7 junction bases. Counted from cysteine to phenylalanine, this CDR3 has 16 amino acids. CDR3 DNA only is kept here, 48 bases in frame from base 1. CDR1 is given as SGDLS and CDR2 as YYNGEE, both from the germline V gene. Here V drops 4 bases and J drops 5 bases, and the junction holds 12 bases not matched to any gene.